A selection of T cell receptor beta chains follows, all from one sample in a study of blood T cells in healthy people across ages. From the 5' RACE reads, TCRdb called clonotypes with MiXCR, one entry per CDR3 protein. The data show more than 900,000 distinct CDR3 sequences, under 30% seen once. This same sample was also taken into another study, of T cells of mothers and their children.

Sequenced: blood. The receptor source for this set is a girl aged 2 to 9 in good health. Both conserved end residues are part of each CDR3. D genes are given only for firm matches. Some rows have no size entry. The others give once, few or many, or a class for an expanded clone.

CDR3 protein,CDR3 DNA,J gene,V gene,clone size,D gene
CASRGNSPLHF,TGTGCCAGCAGGGGAAATTCACCCCTCCACTTT,TRBJ1-6,TRBV2,few,NA
CASSWTSGSFNEQFF,TGTGCCAGCTCCTGGACTAGCGGGAGTTTTAATGAGCAGTTCTTC,TRBJ2-1,TRBV12-3/TRBV12-4,NA,TRBD2
CASSLSAPAYEQYF,TGTGCCAGCAGTTTATCCGCCCCAGCCTACGAGCAGTACTTC,TRBJ2-7,TRBV27,NA,NA
CSVPGEGVNYGYTF,TGCAGTGTCCCAGGGGAGGGGGTTAACTATGGCTACACCTTC,TRBJ1-2,TRBV20-1,NA,NA
CSARGLASSSYNEQFF,TGCAGTGCTAGGGGTCTAGCGTCGAGCTCCTACAATGAGCAGTTCTTC,TRBJ2-1,TRBV20-1,NA,NA
CASSTRDPSSYEQYF,TGTGCCAGCAGTACCCGGGACCCTAGCTCCTACGAGCAGTACTTC,TRBJ2-7,TRBV28,NA,NA
CASSPRPTYEQYF,TGTGCCAGCAGCCCCCGCCCCACCTACGAGCAGTACTTC,TRBJ2-7,TRBV11-2,once,NA
CASSTGLAGVVYEQYF,TGTGCCAGCTCAACCGGACTAGCGGGAGTCGTCTACGAGCAGTACTTC,TRBJ2-7,TRBV18,NA,TRBD2
CASSQGPGTQFYEQYF,TGCGCCAGCAGCCAAGGTCCCGGGACACAGTTCTACGAGCAGTACTTC,TRBJ2-7,TRBV14,NA,NA
CATSLPGGANNEQFF,TGTGCCACCAGTCTCCCCGGAGGGGCGAACAATGAGCAGTTCTTC,TRBJ2-1,TRBV24-1,NA,NA
CSARDLWLATNNEQFF,TGCAGTGCTAGAGATCTTTGGCTAGCAACAAACAATGAGCAGTTCTTC,TRBJ2-1,TRBV20-1,few,NA
CASRYWGEQFF,TGTGCCAGCAGGTATTGGGGTGAGCAGTTCTTC,TRBJ2-1,TRBV6-2/TRBV6-3,NA,NA
CSARDVLGTTYNEQFF,TGCAGTGCTAGAGACGTTTTGGGGACTACATACAATGAGCAGTTCTTC,TRBJ2-1,TRBV20-1,few,TRBD2
CASSRDRESSYNSPLHF,TGTGCCAGCAGCCGGGACCGGGAGAGCTCCTATAATTCACCCCTCCACTTT,TRBJ1-6,TRBV7-9,NA,NA
CASSRGSSPLHF,TGTGCCAGCAGCAGGGGTTCTTCACCCCTCCACTTT,TRBJ1-6,TRBV6-2/TRBV6-3,NA,NA
CASSLVSGRTTEAFF,TGTGCCAGCAGTTTAGTATCCGGCCGAACAACTGAAGCTTTCTTT,TRBJ1-1,TRBV12-3/TRBV12-4,few,NA
CASSFGLVHEQYF,TGTGCCAGCAGCTTCGGACTTGTTCACGAGCAGTACTTC,TRBJ2-7,TRBV7-2,few,NA
CASSLNWDSPLHF,TGTGCCAGCAGCCTGAACTGGGATTCACCCCTCCACTTT,TRBJ1-6,TRBV14,few,NA
CSAGPSGYNEQFF,TGCAGTGCTGGGCCCTCTGGTTACAATGAGCAGTTCTTC,TRBJ2-1,TRBV20-1,NA,NA
CASSQEVAGRVANEQFF,TGCGCCAGCAGCCAAGAAGTGGCGGGGCGGGTCGCAAATGAGCAGTTCTTC,TRBJ2-1,TRBV4-3,many,NA
CASSVGGGDPDTQYF,TGTGCCAGCAGCGTAGGAGGAGGGGATCCAGATACGCAGTATTTT,TRBJ2-3,TRBV9,few,NA
CASSLGYPSVFF,TGTGCCAGCAGCTTAGGATACCCGTCGGTGTTTTTT,TRBJ2-2,TRBV7-2,few,NA
CASSPPGPWGYTF,TGTGCCAGCAGTCCACCGGGACCGTGGGGCTACACCTTC,TRBJ1-2,TRBV12-3/TRBV12-4,NA,NA
CASSLIPDAQYF,TGTGCCAGCAGTTTAATCCCAGATGCGCAGTATTTT,TRBJ2-3,TRBV12-3/TRBV12-4,NA,NA
CSVDLRDRALREAFF,TGCAGCGTTGATTTACGGGACAGGGCTCTCCGGGAGGCTTTCTTT,TRBJ1-1,TRBV29-1,NA,TRBD1
CASSQLFGSDEQYF,TGCGCCAGCAGCCAATTATTCGGGAGTGACGAGCAGTACTTC,TRBJ2-7,TRBV4-1,NA,NA
CASSRSTDMEYF,TGTGCCAGCAGTCGGAGCACAGATATGGAGTATTTT,TRBJ2-3,TRBV12-3/TRBV12-4,NA,NA
CASSLTQQGYDSPLHF,TGTGCCAGCAGCTTAACCCAACAGGGGTATGATTCACCCCTCCACTTT,TRBJ1-6,TRBV7-6,NA,TRBD1
CASSLIPGQEYF,TGTGCCAGCAGTTTGATCCCGGGACAGGAGTACTTC,TRBJ2-4,TRBV5-8,NA,TRBD1